Below, 21 T cell receptor beta chains from the same sample are listed, as sequenced in a study of T cell repertoires in cytomegalovirus infection. TCRdb ran MiXCR on the reads and lists one entry per CDR3 protein. The data hold around 250,000 distinct CDR3 sequences, with approximately 15% observed a single time. Input material: CD8+ T cells from PBMCs. These receptors originate from a human donor in good health (CMV status not recorded). Some clones in this sample may be carry-over from other donors' samples.

This clonotype was counted many times. The chain carries TRBV4-1 and TRBJ2-4, with 7 bases matching TRBD2. Germline V gene lookup returns CDR1 MGHRA and CDR2 YSYEKL. CDR3 length equals 14 residues. Trimming removed 6 bases from V and 3 bases from J; junction bases left unmatched: 5. This chain's CDR3 is CASSQRTSKNIQYF. The CDR3 nucleotides read TGCGCCAGCAGTCAAAGGACTAGCAAAAACATTCAGTACTTC.

In its sample, this clonotype was seen many times. This may come from a read error, since a much larger clone is one base off. The chain combines TRBV6-2 or TRBV6-3 with TRBJ1-6; D unclear. In germline, CDR1 is MNHEY, CDR2 SVGEGT. The CDR3 has 12 residues. V was cut by 0 bases and J by 7 bases, with 1 base left in between. CDR3: CASSYSNSPLHF. The CDR3 DNA reads TGTGCCAGCAGTTACTCGAATTCACCCCTCCACTTT.

This clonotype was picked up many times. This chain uses TRBV6-2 or TRBV6-3 with TRBJ2-7; TRBD1 matches 7 bases. V gave up 5 bases and J gave up 3 bases; unmatched junction bases: 4. The germline CDR1 and CDR2 sequences are MNHEY and SVGEGT. This CDR3 spans 13 amino acids. The CDR3 nucleotides read TGTGCCAGCAGTGAGGGACAGTACTACGAGCAGTACTTC. This translates into CASSEGQYYEQYF.

This clonotype was seen ten or more times. V and J are TRBV7-6 and TRBJ2-7; D possibly corresponds to TRBD2 (5 bases). The CDR3 extends over 14 amino acids. Trimming took 5 bases from V and 5 from J, leaving 16 bases between them. CDR1 and CDR2 from the germline V gene are SGHVS and FNYEAQ. CDR3: CASSPGRLGDEQYF. The DNA for the CDR3 is TGTGCCAGCAGCCCCGGACGGCTGGGAGACGAGCAGTACTTC.

This clonotype was detected ten times or more. The rearrangement links TRBV7-2 to TRBJ2-3, with 11 nucleotides matching TRBD2. After removal of 3 bases from V and 5 bases from J, the junction contained 4 bases not matched to a gene. Per the germline V gene, CDR1 is SGHTA and CDR2 is FQGNSA. This CDR3 is 15 amino acids long. The CDR3 is CASSFLAGGEDTQYF. The CDR3 nucleotides are TGTGCCAGCAGCTTTTTAGCGGGGGGGGAAGATACGCAGTATTTT. Supplemented by reference TRBV7-2 and TRBJ2-3, the full variable domain reads GAGVSQSPSNKVTEKGKDVELRCDPISGHTALYWYRQSLGQGLEFLIYFQGNSAPDKSGLPSDRFSAERTGGSVSTLTIQRTQQEDSAVYLCASSFLAGGEDTQYFGPGTRLTVL.

This clonotype has ten or more counts. The chain is built from TRBV4-3 and TRBJ2-1; D is unclear. Germline loops: CDR1 LGHNA, CDR2 YSLEER. This CDR3 has 16 residues. Trimming shortened V by 0 bases and J by 1 base, and 10 bases separated the two germline ends. DNA for the CDR3: TGCGCCAGCAGCCAAGATGCAATATCGTCCTACAATGAGCAGTTCTTC. As protein: CASSQDAISSYNEQFF.

There are many counts of this clonotype. The chain couples TRBV7-2 to TRBJ1-2, with TRBD1 as a possible D gene (6 bases). CDR1 and CDR2 from the germline V gene are SGHTA and FQGNSA. V was shortened by 0 bases and J by 6 bases, with 11 bases between the two germline ends. The CDR3 contains 14 residues. CDR3 nucleotides: TGTGCCAGCAGCTTAGCGCCACAGGGTGATGGCTACACCTTC. Residues: CASSLAPQGDGYTF.

The J gene is TRBJ2-7, the V gene TRBV7-2; tentative D call: TRBD1 (5 bases). The CDR3 runs to 14 residues. The germline V gene has CDR1 SGHTA and CDR2 FQGNSA. Trimming left V 1 base short and J 2 bases short, with 9 bases between. The CDR3 DNA sequence: TGTGCCAGCAGCTTAGATCAGGGAACCTACGAGCAGTACTTC. It codes for CASSLDQGTYEQYF.

The sample holds a few counts of this clonotype. This chain connects TRBV20-1 to TRBJ1-6, with a weak D call TRBD1 (5 bases). This CDR3 spans 15 amino acids. Trimming left V 0 bases short and J 8 bases short, with 14 bases between. The germline CDR1 and CDR2 sequences are DFQATT and SNEGSKA (reference sequence). The CDR3 reads CSARDQGGVDSPLHF. As DNA, the CDR3 is TGCAGTGCTAGAGATCAAGGAGGGGTTGATTCACCCCTCCACTTT.

This clonotype showed up many times. The chain carries TRBV7-9 and TRBJ1-4, with TRBD1 matching 8 bases. Losses at the gene ends were 5 bases for V and 5 bases for J; bases not matched to a gene: 7. Germline CDR1 SEHNR, CDR2 FQNEAQ (reference sequence). This CDR3 has 15 amino acids. CDR3 protein: CASSTSGDRNEKLFF. The CDR3 DNA reads as TGTGCCAGCAGCACATCCGGGGACAGGAATGAAAAACTGTTTTTT.

This clonotype was detected only a few times. The chain carries TRBV6-2 or TRBV6-3 and TRBJ1-1, with no clear D. Trimming took off 5 bases at V and 5 bases at J, with 12 bases between the two ends. Looked up from germline, CDR1 is MNHEY and CDR2 is SVGEGT. The CDR3 is made up of 13 amino acids. The CDR3 is CASSLYVGTEAFF. The CDR3 nucleotides read TGTGCCAGCAGTCTCTATGTGGGAACTGAAGCTTTCTTT.

The chain employs TRBV29-1 and TRBJ1-2; 7 bases match TRBD1. Germline CDR1 is SQVTM and CDR2 is ANQGSEA. The ends lost 6 bases at V and 2 bases at J; junction bases unmatched: 9. The CDR3 extends over 14 amino acids. CDR3 sequence: CSVPPQGVNYGYTF. The CDR3 coding sequence is TGCAGCGTCCCCCCCCAGGGGGTAAACTATGGCTACACCTTC. The whole variable domain, remainder taken from reference TRBV29-1 and TRBJ1-2, is SAVISQKPSRDICQRGTSLTIQCQVDSQVTMMFWYRQQPGQSLTLIATANQGSEATYESGFVIDKFPISRPNLTFSTLTVSNMSPEDSSIYLCSVPPQGVNYGYTFGSGTRLTVV.

Only a few counts were recorded for this clonotype. CDR3 in DNA: TGCGCCAGCAGCCGAATTCAGGGTCCCGGGGAGCTGTTTTTT. It translates to CASSRIQGPGELFF. This chain links TRBV4-1 with TRBJ2-2; perhaps TRBD1 as D (5 bases). This CDR3 is 14 amino acids long. CDR1 and CDR2 (germline): MGHRA, YSYEKL. V shed 4 bases and J shed 6 bases, with 12 bases lying between them.

This clonotype was seen repeatedly, ten times or more. The chain joins TRBV7-2 to TRBJ2-5; 7 nucleotides agree with TRBD2. CDR1 is SGHTA and CDR2 is FQGNSA in the germline V gene. There are 16 residues in the CDR3. The V segment lost 0 bases and the J segment 3 bases; nucleotides outside the gene matches: 7. As DNA, the CDR3 is TGTGCCAGCAGCTTAGCTATGGCGGGGGTTGAAGAGACCCAGTACTTC. It is translated as CASSLAMAGVEETQYF. The whole variable domain, remainder taken from reference TRBV7-2 and TRBJ2-5, is GAGVSQSPSNKVTEKGKDVELRCDPISGHTALYWYRQSLGQGLEFLIYFQGNSAPDKSGLPSDRFSAERTGGSVSTLTIQRTQQEDSAVYLCASSLAMAGVEETQYFGPGTRLLVL.

Ten or more counts support this clonotype. The chain has TRBV7-9 and TRBJ2-3, with TRBD1 identical over 8 bases. With V trimmed by 4 bases and J by 2 bases, 11 bases remained unmatched. Per germline, CDR1 SEHNR and CDR2 FQNEAQ (reference sequence). This CDR3 comprises 17 residues. This chain's CDR3 is CASSSTPGQEPTDTQYF. CDR3 in DNA: TGTGCCAGCAGCTCCACCCCGGGACAGGAACCCACAGATACGCAGTATTTT.

This clonotype was seen many times. This chain uses TRBV7-8 with TRBJ2-5; 8 bases agree with TRBD2. The V segment lost 1 base and the J segment 5 bases; nucleotides outside the gene matches: 9. This CDR3 is built from 16 residues. The V gene's germline CDR1 is SGHVS and CDR2 FQNEAQ. CDR3 in DNA: TGTGCCAGCAGCTTAGTGTTCGGGGGGGCGAGTGAGACCCAGTACTTC. It is translated as CASSLVFGGASETQYF.

The chain employs TRBV15 and TRBJ2-3; the match to TRBD2 covers 7 bases. The CDR3 is made up of 18 amino acids. Per germline, CDR1 LNHNV and CDR2 YYDKDF (reference sequence). With 3 bases clipped from V and 4 bases from J, the junction kept 16 bases outside the gene matches. CDR3 coding DNA: TGTGCCACCAGCAGCGATCGCCTCGGACTAGGTGACGCAGATACGCAGTATTTT. This encodes CATSSDRLGLGDADTQYF.

In its sample, this clonotype was seen a few times. This chain joins TRBV27 and TRBJ2-2; D may be TRBD1 or TRBD2 (6 bases each). Per germline, CDR1 MNHEY and CDR2 SMNVEV (reference sequence). The CDR3 is 18 residues long. Trimming shortened V by 4 bases and J by 1 base, and 19 bases separated the two germline ends. The CDR3 sequence is CASSSYGGWTENTGELFF. In DNA form, the CDR3 reads TGTGCCAGCAGTTCCTATGGGGGGTGGACAGAGAACACCGGGGAGCTGTTTTTT.

The CDR3 bases are TGTGCCAGCAGTTTCCCAAGAGGGGGGAACTATGGCTACACCTTC. This codes for CASSFPRGGNYGYTF. V usage is TRBV28 and J usage is TRBJ1-2, with D perhaps TRBD1 (6 bases). The CDR3 sequence is 15 residues long. V was cut by 3 bases and J by 2 bases, with 13 bases left in between. Per the germline V gene, CDR1 is MDHEN and CDR2 is SYDVKM.

V gene TRBV5-5 combines with J gene TRBJ2-2; D may be TRBD2 (5 bases). Trimming left V 4 bases short and J 3 bases short, with 19 bases between. The CDR3 contains 17 residues. Per germline, CDR1 SGHKS and CDR2 YYEKEE (reference sequence). The CDR3 here is CASSPIWPYGDTGELFF. The CDR3 region has the DNA TGTGCCAGCAGCCCAATATGGCCCTACGGGGACACCGGGGAGCTGTTTTTT.

This chain links TRBV12-3 or TRBV12-4 with TRBJ2-1; D call uncertain. The V gene lost 3 bases and the J gene lost 0 bases, with 9 bases spanning the gap. This CDR3 has 15 residues. CDR3 coding DNA: TGTGCCAGCAGTTTGTCCGTCCTCTCCTACAATGAGCAGTTCTTC. Its translation: CASSLSVLSYNEQFF.